This T cell receptor beta chain came from a study of T cell repertoires in cytomegalovirus infection. The study, taken as a whole, reports: HLA-C-restricted CMV clonotypes gave the most frequent clonotype in two of eight donors. Accumulated public TCR beta family frequency recognized individuals carrying CMV together with the relevant HLA.

In TCRdb, the reads were re-called with MiXCR into one record per CDR3 protein. The sample lists about 530,000 distinct CDR3 sequences, more than 25% occurring once. This clonotype was seen at least ten times. What it binds is not known. V lost 5 bases and J lost 8, with 21 bases in between. Germline-derived CDR1 and CDR2 are SGHTA and FQGNSA. The CDR3 is 15 amino acids. This sequence originates from a human donor in good health (CMV status not recorded). Some clones in this sample may be carry-over from other donors' samples. Specimen: PBMCs. The J gene is TRBJ1-2, the V gene TRBV7-2; the D gene is possibly TRBD1 (6 bases). In nucleotides, the CDR3 is TGTGCCAGCAGCCGCCTCACAGGGTTTTCAAGCGGCTACACCTTC. Amino acids: CASSRLTGFSSGYTF.